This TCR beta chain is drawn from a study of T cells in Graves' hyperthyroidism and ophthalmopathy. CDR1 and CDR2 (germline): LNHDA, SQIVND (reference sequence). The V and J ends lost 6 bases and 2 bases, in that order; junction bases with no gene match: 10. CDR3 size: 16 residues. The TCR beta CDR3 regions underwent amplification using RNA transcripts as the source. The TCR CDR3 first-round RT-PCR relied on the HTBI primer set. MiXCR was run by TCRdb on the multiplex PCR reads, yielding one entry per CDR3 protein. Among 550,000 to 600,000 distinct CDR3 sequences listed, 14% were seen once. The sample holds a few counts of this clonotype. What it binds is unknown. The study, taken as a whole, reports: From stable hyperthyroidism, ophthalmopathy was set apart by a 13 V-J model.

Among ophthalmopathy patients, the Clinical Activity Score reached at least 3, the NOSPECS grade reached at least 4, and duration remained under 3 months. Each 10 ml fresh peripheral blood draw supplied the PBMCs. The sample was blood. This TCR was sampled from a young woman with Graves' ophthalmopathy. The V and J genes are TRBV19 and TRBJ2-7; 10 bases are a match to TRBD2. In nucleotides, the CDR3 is TGTGCCAGTAGCCAGCATAGCGGGAGGTGGACCTACGAGCAGTACTTC. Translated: CASSQHSGRWTYEQYF.